The 32 T cell receptor beta chains listed next were all sequenced from one sample in a study of cytomegalovirus exposure and HLA in healthy donors. PCR employed 60 Vbeta and 13 Jbeta primers. Sequencing used immunoSEQ multiplex PCR; TCRdb keeps in-frame clones, though not all of them. The top ten clones hold 5.4% of a sample with fewer than 200,000 clones, approximately 71% of them seen once. Sequencing input: PBMCs. These receptors all stem from a woman between 18 and 29 years old in good health and CMV-seropositive.

The chain carries TRBV25-1 and TRBJ2-1; 11 nucleotides match TRBD1. The CDR3 spans 15 residues. From germline, CDR1 is MGHDK and CDR2 SYGVNS. The trim removed 5 bases at V and 8 bases at J, leaving 8 bases unmatched. CDR3 nucleotides: TGTGCCAGCAGTACTACCGGGACAGGGGGGCATGAGCAGTTCTTC. Residues: CASSTTGTGGHEQFF.

The chain joins TRBV28 to TRBJ1-4; the D gene is possibly TRBD1 (5 bases). Trimming removed 5 bases at V and 4 bases at J, with 20 bases between. Germline V CDR1 and CDR2: MDHEN, SYDVKM. The CDR3 covers 17 residues. The CDR3 nucleotides read TGTGCCAGCAGTACGACAGCATCAAGAAAAAATAATGAAAAACTGTTTTTT. Translated, it gives CASSTTASRKNNEKLFF.

The chain links TRBV30 to TRBJ2-6; D gene unclear. This CDR3 spans 14 amino acids. V lost 2 bases to trimming and J lost 0 bases, with 5 bases between them. Germline V gene lookup returns CDR1 GTSNPN and CDR2 SVGIG (reference sequence). The DNA for the CDR3 is TGTGCCTGGAGTACGGGCTCTGGGGCCAACGTCCTGACTTTC. Translating it yields CAWSTGSGANVLTF.

This clone was recorded a few times. This chain links TRBV30 with TRBJ2-1, with 14 positions matching TRBD2. V was clipped by 3 bases and J by 10 bases; unmatched bases: 8. The CDR3 is made up of 15 amino acids. Germline CDR1 GTSNPN, CDR2 SVGIG (reference sequence). CDR3 amino acids: CAWRGGTSGGREQFF. Written as DNA, the CDR3 is TGTGCCTGGAGGGGAGGGACTAGCGGGGGTCGGGAGCAGTTCTTC. The full variable domain, completed using reference TRBV30 and TRBJ2-1, is SQTIHQWPATLVQPVGSPLSLECTVEGTSNPNLYWYRQAAGRGLQLLFYSVGIGQISSEVPQNLSASRPQDRQFILSSKKLLLSDSGFYLCAWRGGTSGGREQFFGPGTRLTVL.

V and J are TRBV29-1 and TRBJ2-7; no firm D call. V shed 3 bases and J shed 2 bases, with 11 bases lying between them. This CDR3 has 13 residues. Germline V gene lookup returns CDR1 SQVTM and CDR2 ANQGSEA. CDR3 in amino acids: CSVEVGTPYEQYF. In DNA, the CDR3 is TGCAGCGTTGAGGTGGGCACCCCCTACGAGCAGTACTTC.

J is TRBJ2-5 and V is TRBV4-2, with a possible D match to TRBD2 (7 bases). The CDR3 is 17 residues long. V was pared by 0 bases and J by 2 bases, with 16 bases between. Per the germline V gene, CDR1 is LGHNA and CDR2 is YNFKEQ. The CDR3 loop reads CASSQEKDGGPQETQYF. The CDR3 coding sequence is TGTGCCAGCAGCCAAGAGAAGGACGGGGGGCCGCAAGAGACCCAGTACTTC.

This clone has just one count. The chain couples TRBV6-5 to TRBJ2-5, with unresolved D. Deletions cut 5 bases from V and 7 bases from J, with 14 bases between. CDR3 length: 13 amino acids. Germline lookup yields CDR1 MNHEY and CDR2 SVGAGI. The CDR3 region has the DNA TGTGCCAGCAGTCGAACCATGGTCGGGACCCAGTACTTC. It codes for CASSRTMVGTQYF.

V is TRBV6-1 and J is TRBJ2-1, with D unclear. Trimming removed 5 bases at V and 0 bases at J, with 11 bases between. CDR1 is MNHNS, CDR2 SASEGT, per germline. The CDR3 loop spans 15 amino acids. This CDR3 reads CASSPRVDSYNEQFF. The CDR3 DNA reads as TGTGCCAGCAGTCCTCGGGTAGACTCCTACAATGAGCAGTTCTTC.

The J gene is TRBJ1-2, the V gene TRBV7-9; D not certain. CDR3 length: 12 residues. Trimming removed 5 bases at V and 11 bases at J, with 15 bases between. Germline V gives CDR1 SEHNR, CDR2 FQNEAQ (reference sequence). In DNA, the CDR3 is TGTGCCAGCAGCCCTCGGGAGGCAGGTTACACCTTC. Translation: CASSPREAGYTF.

Written as DNA, the CDR3 is TGTGCCAGCAGCTATTCGTGCGAGCAGTACTTC. It translates to CASSYSCEQYF. The chain uses TRBV11-2 and TRBJ2-7; D remains unclear. The CDR3 loop spans 11 amino acids. From germline, CDR1 is SGHAT and CDR2 FQNNGV. V was clipped by 4 bases and J by 6 bases, with 7 bases between them.

The V and J genes are TRBV19 and TRBJ1-1; the D is unclear. This CDR3 spans 14 amino acids. Germline V CDR1 and CDR2: LNHDA, SQIVND (reference sequence). Trimming shortened V by 7 bases and J by 0 bases, and 12 bases separated the two germline ends. Here the CDR3 DNA reads TGTGCCAGTACCCTAAAGACTGTGAACACTGAAGCTTTCTTT. Translated: CASTLKTVNTEAFF.

Concerning this clone itself: This same CDR3 is encoded by further DNA sequences in the sample. V and J are TRBV7-3 and TRBJ2-2; maybe TRBD2 (5 bases). With 4 bases removed from V and 2 bases from J, the gap between germline ends came to 8 bases. The CDR3 loop spans 14 amino acids. Per the germline V gene, CDR1 is SGHTA and CDR2 is FQGTGA. This CDR3 reads CASSSSGNTGELFF. The CDR3 nucleotides are TGTGCCAGCAGCTCGAGCGGAAACACCGGGGAGCTGTTTTTT.

The rearrangement links TRBV5-6 to TRBJ2-1, with 8 bases identical to TRBD1. The germline CDR1 and CDR2 sequences are SGHDT and YYEEEE. The V gene end was trimmed by 0 bases and the J gene end by 6 bases; junction bases not matched to a gene: 5. This CDR3 contains 15 residues. CDR3 sequence: CASSLEGQGLNEQFF. The CDR3 DNA reads TGTGCCAGCAGCTTGGAAGGACAGGGACTCAATGAGCAGTTCTTC.

This chain joins TRBV28 and TRBJ2-5; D is unresolved. The last part of the DNA fits TRBJ2-7 better; the J call may be wrong. The CDR3 contains 11 residues. Germline V gene sequence: CDR1 MDHEN, CDR2 SYDVKM. The CDR3 here is CASARSYEQYF. In DNA, the CDR3 is TGTGCCAGCGCTAGATCCTACGAGCAGTACTTC.

The chain couples TRBV15 to TRBJ2-5; D might be TRBD1 (6 bases). The germline V and J ends were trimmed by 4 bases and 14 bases, with 17 bases remaining between them. The length of the CDR3 is 12 residues. Germline-derived CDR1 and CDR2 are LNHNV and YYDKDF (reference sequence). The CDR3, as DNA: TGTGCCACCAGCATGGTGGGGGACAAGTTCTACTTC. Protein sequence: CATSMVGDKFYF.

This clone has just a few counts. The chain couples TRBV15 to TRBJ2-1; 9 bases line up with TRBD2. The CDR3 consists of 16 residues. Looked up from germline, CDR1 is LNHNV and CDR2 is YYDKDF (reference sequence). V dropped 1 base and J dropped 4; count of bases not matched to a gene: 5. CDR3 DNA: TGTGCCACCAGCAGAGGTCTAGCGGGGAGGTACAATGAGCAGTTCTTC. Amino acid sequence: CATSRGLAGRYNEQFF.

The CDR3 bases are TGCGCCAGCAGCCAGGGGGGACAGGGGACCCAGTACTTC. Residues: CASSQGGQGTQYF. V and J are TRBV5-1 and TRBJ2-5; TRBD1 matches at 9 bases. J gave up 7 bases and V 4 bases, and 5 bases lay outside the gene matches. This CDR3 region has 13 residues. Per germline, CDR1 SGHRS and CDR2 YFSETQ. The variable domain in full, with the rest retrieved from reference TRBV5-1 and TRBJ2-5, is KAGVTQTPRYLIKTRGQQVTLSCSPISGHRSVSWYQQTPGQGLQFLFEYFSETQRNKGNFPGRFSGRQFSNSRSEMNVSTLELGDSALYLCASSQGGQGTQYFGPGTRLLVL.

The chain uses TRBV19 and TRBJ2-1; no clear D gene. CDR1 and CDR2 (germline): LNHDA, SQIVND (reference sequence). V lost 3 bases and J lost 0, with 15 bases in between. The CDR3 runs 17 residues. The CDR3 DNA is TGTGCCAGTAGTATCGTCGGCGGCGGTGGCTCCTACAATGAGCAGTTCTTC. This sequence encodes CASSIVGGGGSYNEQFF.

The chain employs TRBV6-5 and TRBJ1-5; tentative D call: TRBD1 (5 bases). Germline CDR1 reads MNHEY; CDR2 reads SVGAGI. This CDR3 is built from 13 residues. V lost 2 bases to trimming and J lost 4 bases, with 6 bases between them. The CDR3 DNA sequence: TGTGCCAGCAGTTACAGGGGAAATCAGCCCCAGCATTTT. It codes for CASSYRGNQPQHF.

This clone was seen only once. The chain combines TRBV7-2 with TRBJ2-2; D is ambiguous. The germline V and J ends were trimmed by 3 bases and 1 base, with 9 bases remaining between them. This CDR3 is 15 amino acids long. Germline CDR1 reads SGHTA; CDR2 reads FQGNSA. CDR3 amino acids: CASSFRLGNTGELFF. The CDR3 bases are TGTGCCAGCAGCTTCCGACTTGGGAACACCGGGGAGCTGTTTTTT. The variable domain in full, completed from reference TRBV7-2 and TRBJ2-2, reads GAGVSQSPSNKVTEKGKDVELRCDPISGHTALYWYRQSLGQGLEFLIYFQGNSAPDKSGLPSDRFSAERTGGSVSTLTIQRTQQEDSAVYLCASSFRLGNTGELFFGEGSRLTVL.

The chain uses TRBV19 and TRBJ2-5, with 8 bases matching TRBD1. The last part of the DNA fits TRBJ2-7 better; the J call may be wrong. CDR3 length: 14 residues. Germline CDR1 is LNHDA and CDR2 is SQIVND (reference sequence). This chain's CDR3 is CASTTGTGDYEQYF. The CDR3 nucleotides read TGTGCCAGTACTACCGGGACAGGAGACTACGAGCAGTACTTC.

The gene calls are TRBV5-1 and TRBJ1-3; D is undetermined. CDR1 is SGHRS and CDR2 is YFSETQ in the germline V gene. The CDR3 consists of 16 residues. V lost 0 bases to trimming and J lost 0 bases, with 10 bases between them. The chain's CDR3 is CASSLGGVSSGNTIYF. The CDR3 DNA is TGCGCCAGCAGCTTGGGAGGAGTTAGCTCTGGAAACACCATATATTTT.

The CDR3: CASRDREWGTDTQYF. For the CDR3, the DNA is TGTGCCAGTAGGGACAGGGAATGGGGCACAGATACGCAGTATTTT. The rearrangement uses TRBV19 and TRBJ2-3; TRBD1 agrees at 8 bases. This CDR3 has 15 amino acids. Per the germline V gene, CDR1 is LNHDA and CDR2 is SQIVND (reference sequence). The ends lost 6 bases at V and 1 base at J; junction bases unmatched: 6.

This clone has a handful of counts. The chain carries TRBV6-5 and TRBJ2-7; the D gene is possibly TRBD1 (6 bases). With 6 bases removed from V and 5 bases from J, the gap between germline ends came to 8 bases. Germline assignment: CDR1 MNHEY and CDR2 SVGAGI. The CDR3 length is 11 residues. The CDR3 protein is CASRQGHEQYF. The CDR3 region has the DNA TGTGCCAGCAGACAGGGCCACGAGCAGTACTTC.

The chain joins TRBV10-3 to TRBJ2-3; D is ambiguous. Trimming took off 4 bases at V and 3 bases at J, with 5 bases between the two ends. The CDR3 contains 12 residues. From germline, CDR1 is ENHRY and CDR2 SYGVKD. CDR3 protein: CAISVRTDTQYF. The DNA for the CDR3 is TGTGCCATCAGTGTCCGGACAGATACGCAGTATTTT.

The chain carries TRBV6-5 and TRBJ1-4; 8 bases are shared with TRBD1. The CDR3 contains 14 residues. CDR1 and CDR2 from the germline V gene are MNHEY and SVGAGI. With 6 bases clipped from V and 1 base from J, the junction kept 1 base outside the gene matches. CDR3 in amino acids: CASSRGQTNEKLFF. The CDR3 coding sequence is TGTGCCAGCAGCAGGGGGCAAACTAATGAAAAACTGTTTTTT.

This clone came up a few times. The rearrangement uses TRBV6-5 and TRBJ1-2, with 7 bases aligning to TRBD1. Germline V gene sequence: CDR1 MNHEY, CDR2 SVGAGI. CDR3 length: 13 residues. With 2 bases clipped from V and 9 bases from J, the junction kept 6 bases outside the gene matches. The CDR3, as DNA: TGTGCCAGCAGTTACAATCGAGGGGGCAGCTACACCTTC. Translation gives CASSYNRGGSYTF.

This clone has a single count. V gene TRBV10-3 combines with J gene TRBJ2-5; 10 nucleotides align to TRBD2. Germline loops: CDR1 ENHRY, CDR2 SYGVKD. J lost 5 bases, V lost 2 bases, and 11 bases had no gene match. The CDR3 totals 17 residues. CDR3 in amino acids: CAISEVLAGARGETQYF. In nucleotides, the CDR3 is TGTGCCATCAGTGAGGTCCTAGCGGGGGCCCGAGGTGAGACCCAGTACTTC.

CDR3 coding DNA: TGTGCCAGCAGCTTAGCGGCGAAGGGGCGCATTCAGTACTTC. It is translated as CASSLAAKGRIQYF. The chain uses TRBV7-2 and TRBJ2-4; weak D call: TRBD1 (5 bases). In germline, CDR1 is SGHTA, CDR2 FQGNSA. The V and J ends lost 0 bases and 9 bases respectively, with 12 bases between them. The CDR3 spans 14 residues.

Turning to this clone: One end of the junction varies from germline; a read error may be responsible. This chain connects TRBV4-1 to TRBJ2-1; no clear D gene. Germline V gene lookup returns CDR1 MGHRA and CDR2 YSYEKL. CDR3 length: 15 amino acids. CDR3 loop: CASSQGAGAYNEQLF. CDR3 sequence (DNA): TGCGCCAGCAGCCAAGGGGCAGGCGCCTACAATGAGCAGCTCTTC.

The chain employs TRBV7-9 and TRBJ2-7, with TRBD1 matching 9 bases. V dropped 5 bases and J dropped 0; count of bases not matched to a gene: 5. This CDR3 has 15 residues. Per germline, CDR1 SEHNR and CDR2 FQNEAQ (reference sequence). The CDR3 sequence is CASSMGQGNSYEQYF. CDR3 coding DNA: TGTGCCAGCAGCATGGGACAGGGAAACTCCTACGAGCAGTACTTC. The full variable domain, completed using reference TRBV7-9 and TRBJ2-7, is DTGVSQNPRHKITKRGQNVTFRCDPISEHNRLYWYRQTLGQGPEFLTYFQNEAQLEKSRLLSDRFSAERPKGSFSTLEIQRTEQGDSAMYLCASSMGQGNSYEQYFGPGTRLTVT.

This rearrangement joins TRBV2 to TRBJ2-3, with 12 bases lining up with TRBD2. Germline trimming cut 0 bases from V and 2 bases from J; bases unmatched to any gene: 9. This CDR3 is 19 amino acids long. Germline lookup yields CDR1 SNHLY and CDR2 FYNNEI. CDR3 amino acids: CASSEALRLAGDSTDTQYF. The CDR3 DNA sequence: TGTGCCAGCAGTGAAGCCCTGAGACTAGCGGGGGACTCCACAGATACGCAGTATTTT. The full variable domain, in which reference TRBV2 and TRBJ2-3 provide the parts outside the CDR3, is EPEVTQTPSHQVTQMGQEVILRCVPISNHLYFYWYRQILGQKVEFLVSFYNNEISEKSEIFDDQFSVERPDGSNFTLKIRSTKLEDSAMYFCASSEALRLAGDSTDTQYFGPGTRLTVL.